These 21 T cell receptor beta chains were sequenced from one sample in a study of cytomegalovirus exposure and HLA in healthy donors. Use of 60 Vbeta and 13 Jbeta primers characterized the PCR. Sequencing used immunoSEQ multiplex PCR; TCRdb keeps in-frame clones, though not all of them. The sample shows roughly 190,000 clones, roughly an eighth of them seen only once. Sequencing used PBMCs. The receptor set was obtained from a middle-aged man in good health and CMV-seropositive.

This clone was counted a few times. The CDR3 region has the DNA TGTGCCAGCTCACCACCGGCAGGGCCCACCTACGAGCAGTACTTC. Amino acids: CASSPPAGPTYEQYF. The chain links TRBV18 to TRBJ2-7; tentative D call: TRBD1 (5 bases). V lost 0 bases, J lost 2 bases, and 11 bases lay in between. Germline-derived CDR1 and CDR2 are KGHSH and LQKENI. The length of the CDR3 is 15 residues. Variable domain in full (rest from reference TRBV18 and TRBJ2-7): NAGVMQNPRHLVRRRGQEARLRCSPMKGHSHVYWYRQLPEEGLKFMVYLQKENIIDESGMPKERFSAEFPKEGPSILRIQQVVRGDSAAYFCASSPPAGPTYEQYFGPGTRLTVT.

This chain uses TRBV7-3 with TRBJ1-2; 9 nucleotides line up with TRBD1. V lost 5 bases to trimming and J lost 4 bases; unmatched junction nucleotides: 17. CDR1 SGHTA and CDR2 FQGTGA come from the germline V gene. CDR3 length equals 18 residues. CDR3: CASSQDPTGTGLPYGYTF. DNA for the CDR3: TGTGCCAGCAGCCAGGACCCAACCGGGACAGGGCTACCCTATGGCTACACCTTC.

The rearrangement uses TRBV6-6 and TRBJ2-2, with TRBD1 matching 7 bases. Trimming at V came to 9 bases and at J to 2 bases, leaving 6 bases not matched to a gene. This CDR3 is built from 14 residues. In germline, CDR1 is MNHNY, CDR2 SVGAGI (reference sequence). CDR3 region: CASKGDSNTGELFF. Written as DNA, the CDR3 is TGTGCCAGTAAGGGGGACAGCAACACCGGGGAGCTGTTTTTT.

In its sample, this clone was seen a few times. The gene calls are TRBV7-9 and TRBJ1-6; 7 nucleotides line up with TRBD1. J gave up 8 bases and V 5 bases, and 6 bases lay outside the gene matches. Per germline, CDR1 SEHNR and CDR2 FQNEAQ (reference sequence). The CDR3 is 14 amino acids. Here the CDR3 DNA reads TGTGCCAGCAGCGCGACAGGGACGGATTCACCCCTCCACTTT. This gives the protein CASSATGTDSPLHF.

The J gene is TRBJ1-1, the V gene TRBV19, with D unresolved. V lost 2 bases and J lost 8, with 15 bases in between. This CDR3 is 14 amino acids long. Germline V gene sequence: CDR1 LNHDA, CDR2 SQIVND (reference sequence). The CDR3 DNA sequence: TGTGCCAGTAGTATAATAGGAAGGAGTGCCGAAGCTTTCTTT. Protein sequence: CASSIIGRSAEAFF.

The V gene is TRBV29-1, the J gene TRBJ1-2; 9 nucleotides align to TRBD1. V lost 8 bases, J lost 5 bases, and 9 bases stayed unmatched. CDR3 length equals 13 residues. Germline CDR1 reads SQVTM; CDR2 reads ANQGSEA. The CDR3: CSLGTGPSYGYTF. The CDR3 nucleotides are TGCAGCTTGGGGACAGGGCCTAGTTATGGCTACACCTTC.

The chain joins TRBV7-2 to TRBJ1-5; 7 nucleotides agree with TRBD1. V lost 7 bases, J lost 1 base, and 7 bases stayed unmatched. The germline gives CDR1 SGHTA, CDR2 FQGNSA. The CDR3 totals 15 residues. In nucleotides, the CDR3 is TGTGCCAGCAACCCCGACAGGGTGAGCAATCAGCCCCAGCATTTT. It specifies CASNPDRVSNQPQHF.

CDR3 nucleotides: TGTGCCAGCAGTGAAATTAGTTTCGGAAACACCATATATTTT. It specifies CASSEISFGNTIYF. The chain combines TRBV2 with TRBJ1-3, with D unclear. Trimming removed 2 bases at V and 4 bases at J, with 9 bases between. CDR1 is SNHLY and CDR2 is FYNNEI in the germline V gene. CDR3 length: 14 residues.

This clone was observed a few times. V is TRBV29-1 and J is TRBJ2-1; TRBD1 matches at 10 bases. This CDR3 contains 15 residues. The germline gives CDR1 SQVTM, CDR2 ANQGSEA. V shed 3 bases and J 6 bases; nucleotides not matched to a gene: 8. The CDR3 is CSVDRQGAGSNEQFF. Here the CDR3 DNA reads TGCAGCGTTGATCGACAGGGGGCAGGGTCCAATGAGCAGTTCTTC.

This clone has more than one count but fewer than ten. This rearrangement joins TRBV5-1 to TRBJ2-2; TRBD1 agrees at 9 bases. Unmatched junction bases numbered 5, after V lost 5 bases and J lost 6 bases. In germline, CDR1 is SGHRS, CDR2 YFSETQ. CDR3 length: 14 amino acids. DNA for the CDR3: TGCGCCAGCAGTCGGGACAGGGCGGCCGGGGAGCTGTTTTTT. This translates into CASSRDRAAGELFF.

The chain recombines TRBV29-1 with TRBJ2-4; D gene unclear. The CDR3 totals 13 residues. The germline V gene encodes CDR1 SQVTM and CDR2 ANQGSEA. Trimming took off 6 bases at V and 6 bases at J, with 15 bases between the two ends. CDR3 protein: CSVGESIRNIQYF. CDR3 in DNA: TGCAGCGTGGGCGAAAGTATTAGAAACATTCAGTACTTC.

The rearrangement links TRBV6-4 to TRBJ2-3; TRBD2 matches 11 bases. The CDR3 loop spans 14 amino acids. V dropped 6 bases and J dropped 7; count of bases not matched to a gene: 6. Germline values: CDR1 MRHNA, CDR2 SNTAGT. CDR3 loop: CASSGSGGVNTQYF. The DNA for the CDR3 is TGTGCCAGCAGCGGTAGCGGGGGGGTAAATACGCAGTATTTT.

This clone has a handful of counts. The chain combines TRBV6-6 with TRBJ1-6; 10 positions agree with TRBD1. This CDR3 has 15 residues. Trimming at V came to 6 bases and at J to 5 bases, leaving 4 bases not matched to a gene. Per the germline V gene, CDR1 is MNHNY and CDR2 is SVGAGI (reference sequence). The CDR3: CASRSGQGNNSPLHF. CDR3 bases: TGTGCCAGCAGGTCGGGACAGGGGAATAATTCACCCCTCCACTTT.

The chain employs TRBV19 and TRBJ1-1; TRBD1 aligns across 9 bases. This CDR3 has 14 residues. Germline CDR1 reads LNHDA; CDR2 reads SQIVND (reference sequence). Trimming took 4 bases from V and 3 from J; bases not matched to a gene: 3. CDR3 loop: CASSTDRGDTEAFF. For the CDR3, the DNA is TGTGCCAGTAGTACGGACAGGGGCGACACTGAAGCTTTCTTT.

The J gene is TRBJ2-3, the V gene TRBV11-3; tentatively, D is TRBD2 (5 bases). CDR3 length: 18 residues. Trimming shortened V by 5 bases and J by 0 bases, and 21 bases separated the two germline ends. CDR1 and CDR2 from the germline V gene are SGHNT and YENEEA. Written as DNA, the CDR3 is TGTGCCAGCAGCGATACCCCCCGGAGGCAGGCTAGCACAGATACGCAGTATTTT. It translates to CASSDTPRRQASTDTQYF.

This clone turned up a few times. The chain is built from TRBV30 and TRBJ1-2, with TRBD1 as a possible D gene (6 bases). The V end lost 5 bases, the J end lost 5 bases, and 21 bases lay between the germline ends. Germline CDR1 is GTSNPN and CDR2 is SVGIG (reference sequence). The CDR3 has 15 amino acids. The CDR3 DNA reads TGTGCCTGGGACAGGATGGGCAGCCTCGGGTATGGCTACACCTTC. This sequence encodes CAWDRMGSLGYGYTF.

CDR3 in amino acids: CASSSEGGQAGNTIYF. In nucleotides, the CDR3 is TGTGCCAGCAGCTCAGAAGGGGGTCAAGCTGGAAACACCATATATTTT. The gene calls are TRBV9 and TRBJ1-3; D possibly corresponds to TRBD1 (6 bases). CDR3 length equals 16 residues. Per the germline V gene, CDR1 is SGDLS and CDR2 is YYNGEE. Trimming took 4 bases from V and 2 from J, leaving 16 bases between them.

The chain has TRBV30 and TRBJ2-5, with D maybe TRBD2 (6 bases). The J call is in doubt because the DNA end fits TRBJ2-7 better. Germline V gene data show CDR1 as GTSNPN and CDR2 as SVGIG (reference sequence). This CDR3 has 12 amino acids. As DNA, the CDR3 is TGTGCCTGGAGTCCAACGGGGGACGAGCAGTACTTC. As protein: CAWSPTGDEQYF.

This clone was observed a few times. This sequence joins TRBV7-9 and TRBJ1-2; 9 nucleotides match TRBD1. Germline V gene lookup returns CDR1 SEHNR and CDR2 FQNEAQ (reference sequence). The J segment lost 7 bases and the V segment lost 6 bases, leaving 3 bases of the junction unmatched. The CDR3 loop spans 12 amino acids. In DNA form, the CDR3 reads TGTGCCAGCAGTTTGGACAGGGGTGGCTACACCTTC. This encodes CASSLDRGGYTF. Supplemented by reference TRBV7-9 and TRBJ1-2, the full variable domain reads DTGVSQNPRHKITKRGQNVTFRCDPISEHNRLYWYRQTLGQGPEFLTYFQNEAQLEKSRLLSDRFSAERPKGSFSTLEIQRTEQGDSAMYLCASSLDRGGYTFGSGTRLTVV.

The chain employs TRBV4-3 and TRBJ1-4, with D tentatively TRBD1 (6 bases). Trimming left V 0 bases short and J 9 bases short, with 17 bases between. The CDR3 contains 16 residues. Per the germline V gene, CDR1 is LGHNA and CDR2 is YSLEER. The CDR3 DNA reads TGCGCCAGCAGCCAAGATGCCCAGGGGTCGAGGAAAAAACTGTTTTTT. It specifies CASSQDAQGSRKKLFF.

The chain combines TRBV27 with TRBJ1-5; TRBD1 agrees at 9 bases. The germline gives CDR1 MNHEY, CDR2 SMNVEV (reference sequence). Trimming at V came to 6 bases and at J to 3 bases, leaving 6 bases not matched to a gene. The CDR3 is made up of 15 amino acids. This CDR3 reads CASRVQGADNQPQHF. CDR3 DNA sequence: TGTGCCAGCAGAGTACAGGGGGCGGACAATCAGCCCCAGCATTTT.